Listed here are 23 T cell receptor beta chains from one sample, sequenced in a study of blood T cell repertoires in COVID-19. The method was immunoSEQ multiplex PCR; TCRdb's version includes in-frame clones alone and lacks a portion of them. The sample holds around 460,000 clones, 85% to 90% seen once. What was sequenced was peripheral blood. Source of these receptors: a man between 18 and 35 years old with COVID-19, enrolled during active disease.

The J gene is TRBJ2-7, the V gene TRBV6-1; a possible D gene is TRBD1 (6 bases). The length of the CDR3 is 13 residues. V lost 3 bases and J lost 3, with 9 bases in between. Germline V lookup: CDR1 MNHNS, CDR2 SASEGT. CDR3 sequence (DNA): TGTGCCAGCAGTGACAGGGGACACTACGAGCAGTACTTC. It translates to CASSDRGHYEQYF.

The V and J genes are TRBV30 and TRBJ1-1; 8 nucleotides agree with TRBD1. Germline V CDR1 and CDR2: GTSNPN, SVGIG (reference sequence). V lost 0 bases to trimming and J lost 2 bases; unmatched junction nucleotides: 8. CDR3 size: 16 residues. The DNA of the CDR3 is TGTGCCTGGAGTGTACCGGCAGGGGGCCTTAACACTGAAGCTTTCTTT. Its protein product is CAWSVPAGGLNTEAFF.

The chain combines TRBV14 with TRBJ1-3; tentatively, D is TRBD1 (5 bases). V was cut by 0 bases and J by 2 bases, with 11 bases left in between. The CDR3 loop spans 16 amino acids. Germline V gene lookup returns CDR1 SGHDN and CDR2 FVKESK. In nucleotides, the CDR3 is TGTGCCAGCAGCCAAGATTGGGGCGTGACTGGAAACACCATATATTTT. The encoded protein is CASSQDWGVTGNTIYF.

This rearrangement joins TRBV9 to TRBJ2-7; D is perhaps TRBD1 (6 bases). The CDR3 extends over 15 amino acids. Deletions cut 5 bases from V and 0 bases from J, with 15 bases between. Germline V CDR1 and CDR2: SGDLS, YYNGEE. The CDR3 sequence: CASSFSGTTSYEQYF. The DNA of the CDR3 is TGTGCCAGCAGTTTCTCCGGGACAACCTCCTACGAGCAGTACTTC.

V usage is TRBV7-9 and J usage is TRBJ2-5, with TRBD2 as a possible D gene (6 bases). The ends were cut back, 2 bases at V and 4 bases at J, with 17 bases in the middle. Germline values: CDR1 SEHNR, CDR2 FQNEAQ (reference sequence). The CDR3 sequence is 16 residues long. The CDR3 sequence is CASSLMGFAGSETQYF. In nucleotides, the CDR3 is TGTGCCAGCAGCTTAATGGGTTTTGCGGGGTCAGAGACCCAGTACTTC.

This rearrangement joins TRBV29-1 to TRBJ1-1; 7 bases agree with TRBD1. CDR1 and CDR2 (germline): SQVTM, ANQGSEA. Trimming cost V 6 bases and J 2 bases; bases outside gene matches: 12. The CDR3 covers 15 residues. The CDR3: CSVGPRTGPNTEAFF. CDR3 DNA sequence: TGCAGCGTGGGGCCCCGGACAGGTCCTAACACTGAAGCTTTCTTT. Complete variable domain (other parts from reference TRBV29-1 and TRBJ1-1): SAVISQKPSRDICQRGTSLTIQCQVDSQVTMMFWYRQQPGQSLTLIATANQGSEATYESGFVIDKFPISRPNLTFSTLTVSNMSPEDSSIYLCSVGPRTGPNTEAFFGQGTRLTVV.

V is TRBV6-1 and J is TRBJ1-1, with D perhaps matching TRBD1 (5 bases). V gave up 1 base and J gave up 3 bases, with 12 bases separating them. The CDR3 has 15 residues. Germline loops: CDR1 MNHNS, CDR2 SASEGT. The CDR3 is CASSEGQPADTEAFF. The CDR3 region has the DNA TGTGCCAGCAGTGAAGGACAGCCGGCGGACACTGAAGCTTTCTTT.

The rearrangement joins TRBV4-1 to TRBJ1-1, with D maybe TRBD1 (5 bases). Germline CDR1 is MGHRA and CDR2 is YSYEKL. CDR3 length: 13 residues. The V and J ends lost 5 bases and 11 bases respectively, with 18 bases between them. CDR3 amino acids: CASSFVSGPEAFF. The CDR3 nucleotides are TGCGCCAGCAGCTTTGTCTCAGGGCCGGAGGCTTTCTTT.

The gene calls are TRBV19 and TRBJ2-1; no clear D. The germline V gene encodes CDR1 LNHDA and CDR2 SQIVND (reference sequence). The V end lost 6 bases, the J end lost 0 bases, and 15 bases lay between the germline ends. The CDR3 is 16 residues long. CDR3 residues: CASSPTDYLSYNEQFF. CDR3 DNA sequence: TGTGCCAGTAGCCCGACTGATTATCTCTCCTACAATGAGCAGTTCTTC.

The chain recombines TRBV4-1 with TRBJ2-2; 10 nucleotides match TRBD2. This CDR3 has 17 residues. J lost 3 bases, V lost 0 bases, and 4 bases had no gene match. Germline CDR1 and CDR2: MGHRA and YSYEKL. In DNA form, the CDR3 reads TGCGCCAGCAGCCAAGATCAACTAGCGGGATACACCGGGGAGCTGTTTTTT. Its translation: CASSQDQLAGYTGELFF.

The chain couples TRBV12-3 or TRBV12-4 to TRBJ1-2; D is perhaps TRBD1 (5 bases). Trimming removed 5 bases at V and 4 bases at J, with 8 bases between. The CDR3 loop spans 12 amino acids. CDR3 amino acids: CASSGGVYGYTF. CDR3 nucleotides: TGTGCCAGCAGTGGAGGGGTCTATGGCTACACCTTC.

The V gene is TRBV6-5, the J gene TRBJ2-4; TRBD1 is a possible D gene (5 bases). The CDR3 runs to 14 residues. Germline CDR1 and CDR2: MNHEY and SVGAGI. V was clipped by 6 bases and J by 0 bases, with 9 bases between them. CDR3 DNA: TGTGCCAGCAGGGCAGGGATAGCCAAAAACATTCAGTACTTC. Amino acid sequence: CASRAGIAKNIQYF.

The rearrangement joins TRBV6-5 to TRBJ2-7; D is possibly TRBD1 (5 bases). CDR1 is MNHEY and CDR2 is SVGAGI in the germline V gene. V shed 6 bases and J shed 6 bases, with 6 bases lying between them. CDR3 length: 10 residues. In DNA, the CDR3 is TGTGCCAGCAGGCAGGGCGAGCAGTACTTC. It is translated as CASRQGEQYF.

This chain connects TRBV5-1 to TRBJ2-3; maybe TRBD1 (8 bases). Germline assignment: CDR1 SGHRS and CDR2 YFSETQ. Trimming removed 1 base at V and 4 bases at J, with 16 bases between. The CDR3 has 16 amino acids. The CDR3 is CASSLPTGGAADTQYF. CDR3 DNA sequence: TGCGCCAGCAGCTTGCCTACAGGGGGGGCCGCAGATACGCAGTATTTT.

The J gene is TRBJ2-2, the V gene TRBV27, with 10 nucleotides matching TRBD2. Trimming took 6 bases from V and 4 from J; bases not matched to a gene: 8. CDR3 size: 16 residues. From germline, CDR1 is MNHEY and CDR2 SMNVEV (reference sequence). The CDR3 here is CASRKAGGEFTGELFF. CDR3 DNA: TGTGCCAGCAGAAAAGCGGGAGGGGAATTCACCGGGGAGCTGTTTTTT.

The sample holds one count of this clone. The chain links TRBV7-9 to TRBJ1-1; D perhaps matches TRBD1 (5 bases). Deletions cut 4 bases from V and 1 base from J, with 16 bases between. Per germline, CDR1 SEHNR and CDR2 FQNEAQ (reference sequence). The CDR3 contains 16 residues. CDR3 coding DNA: TGTGCCAGCAGCTCAAGTGGAGCGGGGACGAACACTGAAGCTTTCTTT. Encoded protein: CASSSSGAGTNTEAFF.

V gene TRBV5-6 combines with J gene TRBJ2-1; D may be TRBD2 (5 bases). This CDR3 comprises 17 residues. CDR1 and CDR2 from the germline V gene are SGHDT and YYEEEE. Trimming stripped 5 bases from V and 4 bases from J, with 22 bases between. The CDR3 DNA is TGTGCCAGCAGGGACGGGAATCTCCCCAGCCTTTACAATGAGCAGTTCTTC. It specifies CASRDGNLPSLYNEQFF.

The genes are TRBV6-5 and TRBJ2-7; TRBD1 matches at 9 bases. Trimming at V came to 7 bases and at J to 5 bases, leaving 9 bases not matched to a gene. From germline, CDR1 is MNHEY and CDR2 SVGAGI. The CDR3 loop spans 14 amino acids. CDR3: CASTSRDRVHEQYF. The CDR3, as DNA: TGTGCCAGCACTTCCCGGGACAGGGTACACGAGCAGTACTTC.

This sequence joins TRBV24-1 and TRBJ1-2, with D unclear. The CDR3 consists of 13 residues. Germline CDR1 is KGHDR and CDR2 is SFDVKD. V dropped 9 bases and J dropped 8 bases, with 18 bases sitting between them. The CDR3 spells CATGSSETGGYTF. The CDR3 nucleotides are TGTGCCACCGGCTCGAGCGAAACGGGGGGCTACACCTTC.

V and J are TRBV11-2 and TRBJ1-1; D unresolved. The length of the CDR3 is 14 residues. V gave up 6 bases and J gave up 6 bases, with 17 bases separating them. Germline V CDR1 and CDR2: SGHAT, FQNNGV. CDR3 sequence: CASRSFSSFSEAFF. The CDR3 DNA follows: TGTGCCAGCAGATCCTTTAGTTCCTTTTCTGAAGCTTTCTTT.

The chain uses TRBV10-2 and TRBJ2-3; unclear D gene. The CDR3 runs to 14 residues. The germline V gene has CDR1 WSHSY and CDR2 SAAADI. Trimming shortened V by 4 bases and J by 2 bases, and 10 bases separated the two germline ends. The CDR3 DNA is TGCGCCAGCAGTGCCAGGTCCTACACAGATACGCAGTATTTT. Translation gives CASSARSYTDTQYF.

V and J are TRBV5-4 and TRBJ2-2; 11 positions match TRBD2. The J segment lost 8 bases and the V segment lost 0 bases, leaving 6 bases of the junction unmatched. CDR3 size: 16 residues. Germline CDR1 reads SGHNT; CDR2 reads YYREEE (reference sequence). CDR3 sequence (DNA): TGTGCCAGCAGCTTGGGACTAGCGGGGTCCAGAGGGGAGCTGTTTTTT. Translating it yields CASSLGLAGSRGELFF.

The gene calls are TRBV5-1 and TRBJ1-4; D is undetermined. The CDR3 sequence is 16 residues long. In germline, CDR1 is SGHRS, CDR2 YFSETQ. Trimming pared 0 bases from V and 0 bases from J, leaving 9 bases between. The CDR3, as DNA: TGCGCCAGCAGCTTGGGGCAGGTTTCAACTAATGAAAAACTGTTTTTT. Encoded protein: CASSLGQVSTNEKLFF.